These 22 T cell receptor beta chains were sequenced from one sample in a study of T cell repertoires in cytomegalovirus infection. MiXCR, applied by TCRdb to the reads, yields one record per CDR3 protein. The sample has approximately 990,000 distinct CDR3 sequences, 31% seen once. The antigens for these receptors are not known. Source: cultured CD8+ T cells from PBMCs, taken from culture after CMV antigen stimulation. Receptors were obtained from a human donor in good health (CMV status not recorded). Some clones in this sample may be carry-over from other donors' samples.

This clonotype is a singleton in its sample. CDR3 amino acids: CSVEETAGPYGYTF. In nucleotides, the CDR3 is TGCAGCGTTGAGGAGACGGCCGGGCCCTATGGCTACACCTTC. This chain uses TRBV29-1 with TRBJ1-2; D is unresolved. V lost 3 bases and J lost 4, with 15 bases in between. Germline assignment: CDR1 SQVTM and CDR2 ANQGSEA. This CDR3 has 14 residues.

This clonotype came up many times. This sequence joins TRBV7-6 and TRBJ2-3; D unresolved. Germline V gene sequence: CDR1 SGHVS, CDR2 FNYEAQ. Trimming left V 5 bases short and J 2 bases short, with 17 bases between. The CDR3 has 16 residues. The CDR3 DNA sequence: TGTGCCAGCAGCCCCCTTTCTCACGCTTTCACAGATACGCAGTATTTT. Its translation is CASSPLSHAFTDTQYF.

Note on this clonotype: A junction boundary mismatches the germline segment, possibly from a read error. The chain joins TRBV20-1 to TRBJ1-4; 9 nucleotides line up with TRBD1. Germline V gene sequence: CDR1 DFQATT, CDR2 SNEGSKA (reference sequence). This CDR3 spans 15 amino acids. DNA of the CDR3: TGCAATGCTAGAGTGAGGGACAGGGTGGGGGAAAAACTGTTTTTT. This sequence encodes CNARVRDRVGEKLFF.

The sample holds many counts of this clonotype. This chain connects TRBV6-2 or TRBV6-3 to TRBJ1-5, with TRBD1 as a possible D gene (5 bases). Trimming stripped 5 bases from V and 3 bases from J, with 11 bases between. Germline V gene lookup returns CDR1 MNHEY and CDR2 SVGEGT. The CDR3 runs to 14 residues. In DNA form, the CDR3 reads TGTGCCAGCAGTCTTACAGGTTTCAATCAGCCCCAGCATTTT. Encoded protein: CASSLTGFNQPQHF.

This clonotype has a handful of counts. This rearrangement joins TRBV10-3 to TRBJ2-3; 11 positions agree with TRBD2. This CDR3 region has 16 residues. V lost 4 bases to trimming and J lost 5 bases; unmatched junction nucleotides: 8. From germline, CDR1 is ENHRY and CDR2 SYGVKD. The CDR3 loop reads CAISAASGGLGDTQYF. The DNA for the CDR3 is TGTGCCATCAGTGCGGCTAGCGGGGGGCTGGGAGATACGCAGTATTTT.

This clonotype was picked up many times. The chain links TRBV7-9 to TRBJ2-5; the match to TRBD1 covers 8 bases. Trimming at V came to 5 bases and at J to 0 bases, leaving 5 bases not matched to a gene. The CDR3 is made up of 15 amino acids. CDR1 is SEHNR, CDR2 FQNEAQ, per germline (reference sequence). CDR3 DNA sequence: TGTGCCAGCAGCCCCCGACAGGGGAACCAAGAGACCCAGTACTTC. Translating it yields CASSPRQGNQETQYF.

The chain carries TRBV6-5 and TRBJ2-1; D not certain. The CDR3 consists of 14 residues. Germline CDR1 reads MNHEY; CDR2 reads SVGAGI. The ends were cut back, 3 bases at V and 1 base at J, with 7 bases in the middle. CDR3 region: CASSYRWSYNEQFF. CDR3 sequence (DNA): TGTGCCAGCAGTTATAGGTGGTCCTACAATGAGCAGTTCTTC.

This clonotype has just a few counts. The chain is built from TRBV4-3 and TRBJ2-1, with D tentatively TRBD2 (5 bases). Per germline, CDR1 LGHNA and CDR2 YSLEER. V gave up 4 bases and J gave up 4 bases, with 11 bases separating them. The CDR3 length is 14 residues. CDR3 sequence (DNA): TGCGCCAGCAGCCCCTCCAGACTATACAATGAGCAGTTCTTC. Protein: CASSPSRLYNEQFF.

The chain joins TRBV6-5 to TRBJ1-5; TRBD1 is a possible D gene (5 bases). V lost 8 bases to trimming and J lost 9 bases, with 11 bases between them. CDR3 length: 11 amino acids. Germline loops: CDR1 MNHEY, CDR2 SVGAGI. For the CDR3, the DNA is TGTGCCAGCGGGACGGGATGGCCCCAGCATTTT. This gives the protein CASGTGWPQHF.

This clonotype was counted a few times. CDR3 residues: CASSPLGLYEQYF. CDR3 DNA: TGTGCCAGCAGTCCCCTAGGGCTCTACGAGCAGTACTTC. The chain carries TRBV12-3 or TRBV12-4 and TRBJ2-7; D not resolved. This CDR3 has 13 residues. The V gene lost 5 bases and the J gene lost 3 bases, with 11 bases spanning the gap.

The chain is built from TRBV6-2 or TRBV6-3 and TRBJ2-1; 8 bases line up with TRBD2. Per germline, CDR1 MNHEY and CDR2 SVGEGT. The CDR3 length is 15 residues. Trimming took 2 bases from V and 9 from J; bases not matched to a gene: 9. CDR3 sequence (DNA): TGTGCCAGCAGTTACATCGGGGGGGCGGAGAGTGAGCAGTTCTTC. Translating it yields CASSYIGGAESEQFF.

This clonotype was recorded a few times. This chain links TRBV6-5 with TRBJ1-2; possibly TRBD1 for D (6 bases). The germline gives CDR1 MNHEY, CDR2 SVGAGI. The CDR3 length is 16 residues. Trimming took off 0 bases at V and 2 bases at J, with 13 bases between the two ends. Here the CDR3 DNA reads TGTGCCAGCAGTTACTCTGGGAACAGGGTCAACTATGGCTACACCTTC. Translated, it gives CASSYSGNRVNYGYTF.

This clonotype was observed a handful of times. V is TRBV6-1 and J is TRBJ1-6, with 7 bases aligning to TRBD1. The CDR3 consists of 14 residues. CDR1 and CDR2 from the germline V gene are MNHNS and SASEGT. The trim removed 5 bases at V and 10 bases at J, leaving 8 bases unmatched. In nucleotides, the CDR3 is TGTGCCAGCAGTAATAGACAGGGCCGGTCACCCCTCCACTTT. Its translation is CASSNRQGRSPLHF.

V is TRBV27 and J is TRBJ2-1; 7 bases map to TRBD2. This CDR3 has 17 amino acids. V trimming: 6 bases; J trimming: 2 bases; junction bases outside the gene matches: 13. CDR1 MNHEY and CDR2 SMNVEV come from the germline V gene (reference sequence). The CDR3 sequence: CASSPRPGLVAYNEQFF. The DNA for the CDR3 is TGTGCCAGCAGCCCAAGGCCTGGACTAGTCGCCTACAATGAGCAGTTCTTC.

A few counts support this clonotype. The chain combines TRBV12-5 with TRBJ2-6; unclear D gene. With 6 bases removed from V and 0 bases from J, the gap between germline ends came to 15 bases. The CDR3 consists of 17 residues. The V gene's germline CDR1 is LGHNT and CDR2 FRNRAP. The CDR3 DNA reads TGTGCTAGTGGCCTGCGGACCGCTCCCTCTGGGGCCAACGTCCTGACTTTC. As protein: CASGLRTAPSGANVLTF.

This clonotype was found a few times. J is TRBJ2-7 and V is TRBV10-2; D uncertain. The CDR3 loop spans 14 amino acids. Germline V gene data show CDR1 as WSHSY and CDR2 as SAAADI. V lost 3 bases, J lost 4 bases, and 13 bases lay in between. In DNA, the CDR3 is TGCGCCAGCAGTGAAGCCAGTAACCCATACGAGCAGTACGTC. It yields the protein CASSEASNPYEQYV.

This clonotype was observed a few times. The rearrangement joins TRBV7-6 to TRBJ2-3, with TRBD2 matching over 10 bases. In germline, CDR1 is SGHVS, CDR2 FNYEAQ. The CDR3 sequence is 18 residues long. V lost 2 bases and J lost 5; bases outside the gene matches: 13. CDR3 residues: CASSLKRAQRGGVDTQYF. The DNA of the CDR3 is TGTGCCAGCAGCTTAAAGAGGGCCCAGCGGGGGGGAGTAGATACGCAGTATTTT.

This clonotype was picked up many times. V usage is TRBV12-3 or TRBV12-4 and J usage is TRBJ2-4, with 9 bases identical to TRBD1. The CDR3 contains 15 residues. Unmatched junction bases numbered 6, after V lost 7 bases and J lost 2 bases. The CDR3 spells CASKTGGASKNIQYF. CDR3 nucleotide sequence: TGTGCCAGCAAAACAGGGGGCGCCTCCAAAAACATTCAGTACTTC.

The gene calls are TRBV27 and TRBJ1-1, with a possible D match to TRBD1 (5 bases). V was trimmed by 0 bases and J by 11 bases, leaving 16 bases between them. CDR1 is MNHEY, CDR2 SMNVEV, per germline (reference sequence). The CDR3 covers 14 residues. The CDR3 protein is CASSLSLLQVNAFF. CDR3 nucleotides: TGTGCCAGCAGTTTATCGCTATTACAGGTGAATGCTTTCTTT.

The genes are TRBV4-1 and TRBJ1-2, with 7 bases aligning to TRBD1. This CDR3 contains 12 residues. The V segment lost 8 bases and the J segment 4 bases; nucleotides outside the gene matches: 4. Germline V gene data show CDR1 as MGHRA and CDR2 as YSYEKL. The CDR3 bases are TGCGCCAGCTATGACAGGGTCTATGGCTACACCTTC. Residues: CASYDRVYGYTF.

The V and J genes are TRBV18 and TRBJ2-3, with 7 nucleotides matching TRBD1. J lost 2 bases, V lost 0 bases, and 5 bases had no gene match. The CDR3 runs to 16 residues. Germline CDR1 and CDR2: KGHSH and LQKENI. The CDR3 reads CASSPPVQGPTDTQYF. The CDR3 DNA follows: TGTGCCAGCTCACCACCGGTACAGGGGCCCACAGATACGCAGTATTTT.

The gene calls are TRBV5-4 and TRBJ2-3; D uncertain. The germline V gene encodes CDR1 SGHNT and CDR2 YYREEE (reference sequence). The V end lost 6 bases, the J end lost 2 bases, and 7 bases lay between the germline ends. This CDR3 contains 12 residues. This chain's CDR3 is CASISNTDTQYF. The CDR3 nucleotides are TGTGCCAGCATCTCTAACACAGATACGCAGTATTTT.